These 18 T cell receptor beta chains originate from one sample sequenced in a study of response to subunit inactivated influenza vaccine. TCRdb recomputed calls from the RT-PCR reads with MiXCR, one row per CDR3 protein. The sample records approximately 500,000 distinct CDR3 sequences, about an eighth being singletons. Sequenced material: PBMCs from blood, taken 45 days after vaccination. The receptors originated from a man aged 45-60 years who received an inactivated influenza vaccine.

Many counts were recorded for this clonotype. The chain is built from TRBV5-1 and TRBJ2-5; 7 nucleotides agree with TRBD2. The CDR3 extends over 16 amino acids. CDR1 and CDR2 from the germline V gene are SGHRS and YFSETQ. V lost 0 bases, J lost 6 bases, and 11 bases stayed unmatched. The chain's CDR3 is CASSLERRERRKTQYF. In DNA, the CDR3 is TGCGCCAGCAGCTTGGAAAGGCGGGAGAGAAGAAAGACCCAGTACTTC.

V usage is TRBV6-5 and J usage is TRBJ1-1; D uncertain. Germline V gene data show CDR1 as MNHEY and CDR2 as SVGAGI. V lost 0 bases to trimming and J lost 0 bases, with 17 bases between them. This CDR3 is 18 amino acids long. In DNA form, the CDR3 reads TGTGCCAGCAGTTACTCGTACTTAGGGAGGGTTGTGAACACTGAAGCTTTCTTT. Translating gives CASSYSYLGRVVNTEAFF.

In this sample, this clonotype turned up many times. V gene TRBV4-2 combines with J gene TRBJ2-2; D remains unclear. CDR3 length: 15 residues. Germline CDR1 is LGHNA and CDR2 is YNFKEQ. Trimming shortened V by 0 bases and J by 5 bases, and 10 bases separated the two germline ends. The CDR3 here is CASSQESTRTGELFF. The CDR3 coding sequence is TGTGCCAGCAGCCAAGAATCGACGAGGACCGGGGAGCTGTTTTTT.

This clonotype was detected many times. The chain uses TRBV15 and TRBJ1-5; 9 bases agree with TRBD1. Germline-derived CDR1 and CDR2 are LNHNV and YYDKDF (reference sequence). The CDR3 loop spans 16 amino acids. V shed 0 bases, J shed 5 bases, and the junction held 5 bases outside the gene matches. In nucleotides, the CDR3 is TGTGCCACCAGCAGAGATATGGGGACAGGGTATCAGCCCCAGCATTTT. It yields the protein CATSRDMGTGYQPQHF.

This clonotype was recorded a few times. V is TRBV11-2 and J is TRBJ2-7, with TRBD1 matching over 9 bases. The J segment lost 0 bases and the V segment lost 2 bases, leaving 2 bases of the junction unmatched. There are 15 residues in the CDR3. Germline V gene lookup returns CDR1 SGHAT and CDR2 FQNNGV. The CDR3 reads CASSLYRGLSYEQYF. The DNA for the CDR3 is TGTGCCAGCAGCTTATACAGGGGGCTCTCCTACGAGCAGTACTTC.

The V and J genes are TRBV20-1 and TRBJ2-1; 9 nucleotides match TRBD2. The V and J ends lost 8 bases and 6 bases, in that order; junction bases with no gene match: 17. The CDR3 contains 16 residues. Per the germline V gene, CDR1 is DFQATT and CDR2 is SNEGSKA (reference sequence). CDR3 sequence reads: CSTSAGGNLQSNEQFF. CDR3 DNA sequence: TGCAGTACCAGTGCGGGGGGGAACCTACAGAGCAATGAGCAGTTCTTC.

This clonotype was seen a few times. The gene calls are TRBV3-1 and TRBJ2-7; D is uncertain. With 1 base removed from V and 0 bases from J, the gap between germline ends came to 10 bases. The germline V gene encodes CDR1 LGHDT and CDR2 YNNKEL (reference sequence). The CDR3 spans 15 residues. CDR3 loop: CASSQVPANSYEQYF. As DNA, the CDR3 is TGTGCCAGCAGCCAAGTTCCTGCGAACTCCTACGAGCAGTACTTC.

The rearrangement joins TRBV15 to TRBJ2-7, with 7 bases that match TRBD1. This CDR3 comprises 13 residues. Germline values: CDR1 LNHNV, CDR2 YYDKDF (reference sequence). Trimming cost V 4 bases and J 6 bases; bases outside gene matches: 6. As DNA, the CDR3 is TGTGCCACCAGCATCGGGACAGCGAGCGAGCAGTACTTC. Its protein product is CATSIGTASEQYF. The whole variable domain, filled in from reference TRBV15 and TRBJ2-7, reads DAMVIQNPRYQVTQFGKPVTLSCSQTLNHNVMYWYQQKSSQAPKLLFHYYDKDFNNEADTPDNFQSRRPNTSFCFLDIRSPGLGDTAMYLCATSIGTASEQYFGPGTRLTVT.

V and J are TRBV20-1 and TRBJ2-4; 10 positions match TRBD1. V lost 1 base to trimming and J lost 5 bases; unmatched junction nucleotides: 5. This CDR3 is built from 15 residues. The germline V gene encodes CDR1 DFQATT and CDR2 SNEGSKA (reference sequence). This CDR3 is CSARGDRGRENIQYF. The CDR3 coding sequence is TGCAGTGCTAGAGGGGACAGGGGACGGGAAAACATTCAGTACTTC.

The J gene is TRBJ1-5, the V gene TRBV19; a possible D gene is TRBD1 (5 bases). Trimming cost V 3 bases and J 6 bases, with 9 bases left between them. The CDR3 has 13 amino acids. Germline-derived CDR1 and CDR2 are LNHDA and SQIVND (reference sequence). The CDR3 DNA reads as TGTGCCAGTAGTATGTTGGGGGGTCAGCCCCAGCATTTT. Its translation is CASSMLGGQPQHF.

The J gene is TRBJ2-7, the V gene TRBV4-2; 9 bases map to TRBD1. V lost 2 bases to trimming and J lost 5 bases; unmatched junction nucleotides: 1. Germline values: CDR1 LGHNA, CDR2 YNFKEQ. This CDR3 is 13 amino acids long. The CDR3 DNA is TGTGCCAGCAGCCAAAGGACAGGGGACGAGCAGTACTTC. It yields the protein CASSQRTGDEQYF.

The chain couples TRBV12-3 or TRBV12-4 to TRBJ2-5, with a tentative D call TRBD1 (5 bases). Trimming removed 3 bases at V and 4 bases at J, with 9 bases between. CDR3 size: 13 residues. The CDR3 reads CASSLNRLETQYF. For the CDR3, the DNA is TGTGCCAGCAGTTTGAACAGGTTAGAGACCCAGTACTTC.

This chain connects TRBV20-1 to TRBJ2-7, with D tentatively TRBD2 (7 bases). Trimming took 6 bases from V and 0 from J, leaving 18 bases between them. This CDR3 is 15 amino acids long. The germline CDR1 and CDR2 sequences are DFQATT and SNEGSKA (reference sequence). The CDR3 DNA reads as TGCAGTGCAGAGGGGGGGGTTGCCATCTCCTACGAGCAGTACTTC. Residues: CSAEGGVAISYEQYF.

This clonotype was picked up a small number of times. No DNA is shown, since the ends of the CDR3 on it are uncertain; the CDR3 is the one TCRdb lists. The chain uses TRBV28 and TRBJ2-5; TRBD1 is taken as the D call from the table, unchecked against the DNA. Looked up from germline, CDR1 is MDHEN and CDR2 is SYDVKM. Counting both end residues, the CDR3 totals 15 amino acids. CDR3 sequence reads: CASSSAPGRQETQYF.

This clonotype was observed a few times. The rearrangement joins TRBV4-3 to TRBJ2-5; possible D gene TRBD2, 7 bases. Trimming cost V 6 bases and J 4 bases, with 18 bases left between them. The CDR3 sequence is 15 residues long. Germline CDR1 and CDR2: LGHNA and YSLEER. DNA for the CDR3: TGCGCCAGCAGTGTAGGTGGGGGGGCCGTAGAGACCCAGTACTTC. Translating gives CASSVGGGAVETQYF.

This chain joins TRBV5-1 and TRBJ1-1, with D perhaps TRBD1 (5 bases). Between the trimmed V and J ends, which lost 4 bases and 1 base, there was a span of 14 bases. In germline, CDR1 is SGHRS, CDR2 YFSETQ. This CDR3 contains 15 residues. The CDR3: CASSPTEGRNTEAFF. CDR3 bases: TGCGCCAGCAGCCCCACCGAGGGGAGGAACACTGAAGCTTTCTTT.

V gene TRBV28 combines with J gene TRBJ2-7, with a weak D call TRBD1 (5 bases). This CDR3 contains 12 residues. Trimming removed 5 bases at V and 5 bases at J, with 10 bases between. Germline V CDR1 and CDR2: MDHEN, SYDVKM. CDR3 residues: CASSAPGNEQYF. In nucleotides, the CDR3 is TGTGCCAGCAGTGCACCAGGGAACGAGCAGTACTTC.

DNA for the CDR3: TGTGCCAGCAGCGTAGCTCGGACAGGGGGCGACGGGGGCGGCTACACCTTC. Its protein is CASSVARTGGDGGGYTF. This chain joins TRBV9 and TRBJ1-2, with 11 bases lining up with TRBD1. The CDR3 consists of 17 residues. Germline V gene lookup returns CDR1 SGDLS and CDR2 YYNGEE. V gave up 0 bases and J gave up 8 bases; unmatched junction bases: 12.